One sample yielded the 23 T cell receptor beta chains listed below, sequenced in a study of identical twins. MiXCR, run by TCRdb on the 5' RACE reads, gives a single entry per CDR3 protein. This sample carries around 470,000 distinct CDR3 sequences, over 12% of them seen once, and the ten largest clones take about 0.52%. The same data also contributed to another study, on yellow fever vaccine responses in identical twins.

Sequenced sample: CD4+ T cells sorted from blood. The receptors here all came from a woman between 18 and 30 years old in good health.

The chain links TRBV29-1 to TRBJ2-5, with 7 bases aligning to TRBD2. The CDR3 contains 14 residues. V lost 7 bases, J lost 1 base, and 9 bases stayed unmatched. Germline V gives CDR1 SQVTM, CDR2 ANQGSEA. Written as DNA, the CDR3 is TGCAGCGCCTTCAGCGGGACCTTCCAAGAGACCCAGTACTTC. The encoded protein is CSAFSGTFQETQYF. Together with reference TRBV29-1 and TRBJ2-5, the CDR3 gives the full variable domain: SAVISQKPSRDICQRGTSLTIQCQVDSQVTMMFWYRQQPGQSLTLIATANQGSEATYESGFVIDKFPISRPNLTFSTLTVSNMSPEDSSIYLCSAFSGTFQETQYFGPGTRLLVL.

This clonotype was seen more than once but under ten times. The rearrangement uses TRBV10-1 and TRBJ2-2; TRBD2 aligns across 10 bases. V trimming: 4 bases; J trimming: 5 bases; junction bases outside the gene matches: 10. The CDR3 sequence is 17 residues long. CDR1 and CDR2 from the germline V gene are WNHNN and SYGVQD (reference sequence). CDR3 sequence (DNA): TGCGCCAGCAGTGGAAGGGCTAGCGGGAGTAGAACCGGGGAGCTGTTTTTT. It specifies CASSGRASGSRTGELFF.

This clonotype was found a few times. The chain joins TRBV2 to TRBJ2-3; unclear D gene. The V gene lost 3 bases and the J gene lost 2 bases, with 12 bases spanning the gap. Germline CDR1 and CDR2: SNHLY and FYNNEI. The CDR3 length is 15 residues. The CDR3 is CASSDLGTSTDTQYF. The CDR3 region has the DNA TGTGCCAGCAGTGACCTTGGTACCTCCACAGATACGCAGTATTTT.

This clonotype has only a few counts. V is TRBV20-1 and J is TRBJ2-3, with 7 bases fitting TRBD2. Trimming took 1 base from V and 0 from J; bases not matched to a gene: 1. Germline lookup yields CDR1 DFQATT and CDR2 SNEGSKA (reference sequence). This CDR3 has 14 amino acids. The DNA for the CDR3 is TGCAGTGCTAGAGTACTAGCGAGCACAGATACGCAGTATTTT. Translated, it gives CSARVLASTDTQYF.

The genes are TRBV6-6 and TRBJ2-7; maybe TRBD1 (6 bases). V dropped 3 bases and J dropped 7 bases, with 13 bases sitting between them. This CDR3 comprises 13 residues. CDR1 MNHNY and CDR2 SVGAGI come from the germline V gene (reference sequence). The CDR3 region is CASSYRTVGEQYF. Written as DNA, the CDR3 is TGTGCCAGCAGTTATCGGACAGTGGGAGAGCAGTACTTC.

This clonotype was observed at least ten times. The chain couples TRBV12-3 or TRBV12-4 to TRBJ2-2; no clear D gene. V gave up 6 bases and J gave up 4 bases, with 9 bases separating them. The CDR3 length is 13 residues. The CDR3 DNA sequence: TGTGCCAGCAGGGCCTCAGCCACCGGGGAGCTGTTTTTT. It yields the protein CASRASATGELFF.

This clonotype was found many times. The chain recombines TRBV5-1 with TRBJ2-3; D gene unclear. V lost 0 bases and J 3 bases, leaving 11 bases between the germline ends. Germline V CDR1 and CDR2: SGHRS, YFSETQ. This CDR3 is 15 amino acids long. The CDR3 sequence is CASSLESTPTDTQYF. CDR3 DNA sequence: TGCGCCAGCAGCTTGGAGTCGACTCCAACAGATACGCAGTATTTT.

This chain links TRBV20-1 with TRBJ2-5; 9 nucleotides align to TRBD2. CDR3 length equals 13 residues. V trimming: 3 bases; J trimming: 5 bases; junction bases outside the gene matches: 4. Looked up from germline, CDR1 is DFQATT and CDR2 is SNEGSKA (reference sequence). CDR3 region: CSARLAGTETQYF. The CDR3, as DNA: TGCAGTGCTAGGCTAGCGGGAACTGAGACCCAGTACTTC.

The CDR3 here is CASRARMWGISTDTQYF. DNA for the CDR3: TGTGCCAGCAGGGCCCGCATGTGGGGGATTAGCACAGATACGCAGTATTTT. The chain joins TRBV12-3 or TRBV12-4 to TRBJ2-3, with D perhaps TRBD1 or TRBD2 (5 bases each). The CDR3 length is 17 residues. Trimming stripped 6 bases from V and 0 bases from J, with 19 bases between.

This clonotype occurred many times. Here the CDR3 DNA reads TGCAGTGCTAGAGATCCGCGGAACACCGGGGAGCTGTTTTTT. It encodes CSARDPRNTGELFF. J is TRBJ2-2 and V is TRBV20-1; D ambiguous. CDR3 length: 14 residues. Looked up from germline, CDR1 is DFQATT and CDR2 is SNEGSKA (reference sequence). V was pared by 0 bases and J by 1 base, with 6 bases between.

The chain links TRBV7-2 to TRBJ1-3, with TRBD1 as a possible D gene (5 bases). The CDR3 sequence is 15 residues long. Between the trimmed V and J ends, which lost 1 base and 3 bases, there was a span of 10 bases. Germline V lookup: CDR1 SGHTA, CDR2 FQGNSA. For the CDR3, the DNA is TGTGCCAGCAGCTTAGTGACAGACGGTGGAAACACCATATATTTT. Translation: CASSLVTDGGNTIYF.

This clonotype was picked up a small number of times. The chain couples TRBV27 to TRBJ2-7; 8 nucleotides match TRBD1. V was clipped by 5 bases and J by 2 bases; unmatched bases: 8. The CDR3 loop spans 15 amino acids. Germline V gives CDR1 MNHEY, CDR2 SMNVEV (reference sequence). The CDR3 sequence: CASSPTKTGAYEQYF. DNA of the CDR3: TGTGCCAGCAGTCCCACCAAGACAGGGGCCTACGAGCAGTACTTC.

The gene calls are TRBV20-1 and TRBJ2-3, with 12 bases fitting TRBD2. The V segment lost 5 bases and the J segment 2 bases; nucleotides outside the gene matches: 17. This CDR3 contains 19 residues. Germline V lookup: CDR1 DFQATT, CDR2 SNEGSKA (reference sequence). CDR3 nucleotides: TGCAGTGCTCCCATCAGGACTAGCGGGGCCCTGTTACCCACAGATACGCAGTATTTT. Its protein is CSAPIRTSGALLPTDTQYF.

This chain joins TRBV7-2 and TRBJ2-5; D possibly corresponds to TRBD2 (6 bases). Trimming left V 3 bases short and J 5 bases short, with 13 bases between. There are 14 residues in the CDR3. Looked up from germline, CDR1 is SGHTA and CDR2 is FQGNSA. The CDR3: CASSFSSGLETQYF. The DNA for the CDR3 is TGTGCCAGCAGCTTTAGTAGCGGCCTGGAGACCCAGTACTTC.

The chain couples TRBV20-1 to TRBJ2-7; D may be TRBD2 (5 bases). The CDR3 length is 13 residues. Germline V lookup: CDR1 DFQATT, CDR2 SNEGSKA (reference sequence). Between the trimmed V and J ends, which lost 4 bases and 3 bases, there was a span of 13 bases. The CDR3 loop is CSATGGPHYEQYF. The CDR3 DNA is TGCAGTGCTACTGGCGGGCCTCACTACGAGCAGTACTTC.

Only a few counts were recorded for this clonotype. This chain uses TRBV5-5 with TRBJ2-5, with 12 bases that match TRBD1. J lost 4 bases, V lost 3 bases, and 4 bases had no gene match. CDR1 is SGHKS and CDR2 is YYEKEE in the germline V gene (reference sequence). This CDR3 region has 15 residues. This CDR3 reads CASSSGQGALETQYF. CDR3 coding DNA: TGTGCCAGCAGCTCGGGACAGGGGGCCTTAGAGACCCAGTACTTC.

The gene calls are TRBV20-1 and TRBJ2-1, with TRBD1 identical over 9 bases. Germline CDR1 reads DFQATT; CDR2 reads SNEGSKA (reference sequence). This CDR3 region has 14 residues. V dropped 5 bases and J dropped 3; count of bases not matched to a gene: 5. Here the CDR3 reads CSAWDRESYNEQFF. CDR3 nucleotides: TGCAGTGCTTGGGACAGGGAGAGCTACAATGAGCAGTTCTTC.

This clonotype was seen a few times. As DNA, the CDR3 is TGCAGTGCCCACACAAATACCTACGAGCAGTACTTC. Amino acids: CSAHTNTYEQYF. This chain joins TRBV20-1 and TRBJ2-7, with no clear D. V lost 6 bases, J lost 2 bases, and 11 bases lay in between. Germline V lookup: CDR1 DFQATT, CDR2 SNEGSKA (reference sequence). The CDR3 length is 12 residues.

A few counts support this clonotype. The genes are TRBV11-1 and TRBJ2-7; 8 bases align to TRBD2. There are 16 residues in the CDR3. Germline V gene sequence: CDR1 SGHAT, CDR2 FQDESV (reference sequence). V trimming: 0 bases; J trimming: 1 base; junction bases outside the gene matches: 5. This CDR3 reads CASSLALGTRSYEQYF. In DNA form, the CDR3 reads TGTGCCAGCAGCTTAGCCCTTGGGACTAGATCCTACGAGCAGTACTTC. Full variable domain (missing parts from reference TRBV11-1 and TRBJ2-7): EAEVAQSPRYKITEKSQAVAFWCDPISGHATLYWYRQILGQGPELLVQFQDESVVDDSQLPKDRFSAERLKGVDSTLKIQPAELGDSAMYLCASSLALGTRSYEQYFGPGTRLTVT.

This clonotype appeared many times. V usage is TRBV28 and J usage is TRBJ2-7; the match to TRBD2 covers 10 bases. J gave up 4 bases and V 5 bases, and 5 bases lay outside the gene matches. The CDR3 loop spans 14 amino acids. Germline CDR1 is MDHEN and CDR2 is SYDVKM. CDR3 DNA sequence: TGTGCCAGCAGTCCTAGCGGGAGCTTTTACGAGCAGTACTTC. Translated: CASSPSGSFYEQYF.

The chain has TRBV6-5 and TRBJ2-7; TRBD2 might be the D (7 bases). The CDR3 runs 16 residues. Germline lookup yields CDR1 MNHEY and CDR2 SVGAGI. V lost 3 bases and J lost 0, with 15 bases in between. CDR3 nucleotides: TGTGCCAGCAGTTATTTCGGGGGGCTGAGCTCCTACGAGCAGTACTTC. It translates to CASSYFGGLSSYEQYF.

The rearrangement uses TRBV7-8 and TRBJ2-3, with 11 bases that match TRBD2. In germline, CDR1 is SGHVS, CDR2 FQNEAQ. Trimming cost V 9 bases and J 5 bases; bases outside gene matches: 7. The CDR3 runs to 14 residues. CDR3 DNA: TGTGCCAGTACACTAGCGGGAGTGGGAGATACGCAGTATTTT. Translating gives CASTLAGVGDTQYF.

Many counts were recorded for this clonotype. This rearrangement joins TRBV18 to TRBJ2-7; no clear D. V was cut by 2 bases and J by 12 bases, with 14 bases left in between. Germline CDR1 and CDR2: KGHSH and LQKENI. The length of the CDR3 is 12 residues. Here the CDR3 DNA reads TGTGCCAGCTCACCAACGAACGGCCCCCCGTACTTC. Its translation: CASSPTNGPPYF. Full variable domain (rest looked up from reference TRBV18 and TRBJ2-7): NAGVMQNPRHLVRRRGQEARLRCSPMKGHSHVYWYRQLPEEGLKFMVYLQKENIIDESGMPKERFSAEFPKEGPSILRIQQVVRGDSAAYFCASSPTNGPPYFGPGTRLTVT.